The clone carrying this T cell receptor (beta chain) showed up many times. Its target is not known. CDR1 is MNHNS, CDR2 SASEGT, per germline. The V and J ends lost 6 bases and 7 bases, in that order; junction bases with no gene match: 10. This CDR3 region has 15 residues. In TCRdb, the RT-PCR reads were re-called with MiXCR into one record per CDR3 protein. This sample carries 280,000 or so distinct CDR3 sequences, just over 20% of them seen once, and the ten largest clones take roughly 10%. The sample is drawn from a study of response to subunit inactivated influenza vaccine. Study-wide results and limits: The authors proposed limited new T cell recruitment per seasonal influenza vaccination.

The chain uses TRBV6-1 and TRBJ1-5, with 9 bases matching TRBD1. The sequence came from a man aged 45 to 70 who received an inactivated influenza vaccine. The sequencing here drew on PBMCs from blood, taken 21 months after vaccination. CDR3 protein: CASRPTGTGLQPQHF. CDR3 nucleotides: TGTGCCAGCAGACCTACCGGGACAGGGTTGCAGCCCCAGCATTTT.